The TCR beta chain under discussion was sequenced for a study of blood T cells in healthy people across ages. General study points: Researchers report that TCR beta diversity correlated strongly with naive T cell percentage.

For this clonotype: What it binds is unknown.

A second roughly 6 to 11 cycle PCR used barcoded and J-beta primers. Sequencing yielded, for each sample, at least 2.5 million paired-end reads carrying CDR3. TCRdb called the 5' RACE reads again in MiXCR, with one record for every CDR3 protein. The profile shows around 1,500,000 distinct CDR3 sequences, about 43% of them singletons. The germline gives CDR1 MNHEY, CDR2 SMNVEV (reference sequence). V lost 5 bases, J lost 8 bases, and 14 bases stayed unmatched. The CDR3 is made up of 16 amino acids. This receptor was identified in a woman in her late teens or twenties in good health. The sample was blood. The genes are TRBV27 and TRBJ2-1; TRBD1 aligns across 8 bases. The CDR3 DNA reads TGTGCCAGCAGTCCTCACCGGGACAGGCCTGTTTATGAGCAGTTCTTC. Translated, it gives CASSPHRDRPVYEQFF.